This TCR beta chain was sequenced during a study of graft-versus-host responses after intestinal transplantation. Using immunoSEQ multiplex PCR, the repertoire was profiled, and TCRdb retains in-frame clones only, with some absent. The data hold tens of thousands of clones, with just over 90% observed a single time. Worth noting for this clone: The antigen is undetermined.

Points from the study as a whole: GvH clonotypes were identified within recipient marrow, with a subset emerging first in ileum or blood.

The CDR3 contains 15 residues. Germline V lookup: CDR1 LGHNA, CDR2 YSLEER. The V gene lost 2 bases and the J gene lost 2 bases, with 12 bases spanning the gap. Sequenced here: unstimulated CD8+ T cells sorted from spleen or lymph node cells, sampled before intestinal transplant. The sequence derives from a human donor who received an intestinal transplant. The rearrangement links TRBV4-3 to TRBJ1-2; possibly TRBD1 for D (6 bases). The CDR3 coding sequence is TGCGCCAGCAGCCAAATCTCGGACAGCAACTATGGCTACACCTTC. Its translation: CASSQISDSNYGYTF.